This T cell receptor (beta chain) was identified in a study of blood T cell repertoires in COVID-19. Across the study: Acute and convalescent COVID-19 specimens originated in the United States, Italy and Spain. Nucleic acid was either cDNA or gDNA, and it came from T cells, B-cell-depleted T cells, or PBMCs.

In the original processing: The authors estimated nucleated cell counts from reference gene primer amplification. Data came from immunoSEQ multiplex PCR; TCRdb stores just in-frame clones and leaves some out. V, J and clone size are those of that table, while D and trimming were read from the DNA. Here the sample spans 40,000 to 65,000 clones, around 78% being singletons. CDR3 length: 15 amino acids. The V gene end was trimmed by 4 bases and the J gene end by 4 bases; junction bases not matched to a gene: 9. Germline CDR1 reads SGHRS; CDR2 reads YFSETQ. The chain links TRBV5-1 to TRBJ2-7; 9 bases map to TRBD2. Material for sequencing was peripheral blood. The receptor was derived from a human donor with active or convalescent COVID-19. The donor label of this sample is uncertain. This CDR3 reads CASSRAASGVYEQYF. CDR3 bases: TGCGCCAGCAGCAGGGCGGCTAGCGGGGTGTACGAGCAGTACTTC.